This T cell receptor (beta chain) stems from a study of monozygotic twins with inflammatory bowel disease. With regard to this clonotype: What it binds is unknown.

During cDNA synthesis, UMIs that each contained a 6-nucleotide sample barcode were added by means of template switching. Each CDR3 protein gets one entry in TCRdb, which reprocessed the 5' RACE reads and gives no DNA. The specimen's table records 310,000 or so distinct CDR3 sequences. Researchers collected approximately 2.7 ml of blood per donor. Per the germline V gene, CDR1 is SGHRS and CDR2 is YFSETQ. CDR3 length equals 15 residues. General study points: Immunosuppressive treatments differing between patients may have added repertoire variability.

The TCR originated in a human donor with ulcerative colitis or Crohn's disease, or a healthy co-twin of an affected twin (not recorded which). The specimen was blood. The rearrangement links TRBV5-1 to TRBJ2-3; no DNA is available, so the TRBD1 call from TCRdb remains unchecked. CDR3 loop: CASSLVVGGTDTQYF.